This T cell receptor (beta chain) was observed in a study of graft-versus-host responses after intestinal transplantation. Study-level background: Recipients uniformly received anti-thymocyte globulin induction, followed by tacrolimus and steroids for about three years. General study results and limits: Researchers found peak circulating GvH clone levels linked to early post-transplant HvG declines.

Here immunoSEQ multiplex PCR was the method, and the copy in TCRdb shows in-frame clones only, minus some. The sample holds approximately 92,000 clones, 75% to 95% seen once. A note on this clone: Its antigen is not known.

Germline V CDR1 and CDR2: LNHDA, SQIVND (reference sequence). This CDR3 comprises 13 residues. V lost 11 bases to trimming and J lost 2 bases, with 15 bases between them. The chain carries TRBV19 and TRBJ1-2; weak D call: TRBD1 (6 bases). Sample: unstimulated CD8+ T cells sorted from spleen or lymph node cells, taken before intestinal transplant. This receptor was obtained from a human donor who received an intestinal transplant. The CDR3 DNA is TGTGCCCCCCTGGAAGGGACAAACTATGGCTACACCTTC. It codes for CAPLEGTNYGYTF.